These T cell receptor beta chains were read from a single sample in a study of shared clonotypes between healthy human individuals. Repertoires were generated with immunoSEQ multiplex PCR, while TCRdb's copy carries only in-frame clones and drops some. Found here are about 680,000 clones, about 90% of them singletons; the top ten hold about 24%. The sequencing sample was made of naive CD8+ T cells sorted from blood. The receptors here all came from a man aged 25 to 40 in good health. Each CDR3 is given with its conserved first and last residue. D genes are given only for firm matches. Rows may omit the clone size; those that give it use once, few, many or a size class.

d_call j_call v_call clone_size cdr3_nt cdr3_aa
NA TRBJ1-1 TRBV4-1 NA TGCGCCAGCAGCCAAGGCCCGGGACGTATGAACACTGAAGCTTTCTTT CASSQGPGRMNTEAFF
NA TRBJ2-1 TRBV6-5 once TGTGCCAGCAATGACTTCTCCAATGAGCAGTTCTTC CASNDFSNEQFF
NA TRBJ1-1 TRBV11-2 NA TGTGCCAGCAGCTTAGATTTCGGGGCCCGTGAGGTCCCTGAAGCTTTCTTT CASSLDFGAREVPEAFF
TRBD1 TRBJ2-1 TRBV6-1 NA TGTGCCAGCAGTGCAAACAGGGGGTCCTACAATGAGCAGTTCTTC CASSANRGSYNEQFF
NA TRBJ1-1 TRBV9 NA TGTGCCTCCTCAGGGACAAAGGGAACTGAAGCTTTCTTT CASSGTKGTEAFF
NA TRBJ2-1 TRBV11-3 once TGTGCCAGCAGCTTAGACCAGTACAGTGGCTCCTACAATGAGCAGTTCTTC CASSLDQYSGSYNEQFF
TRBD1 TRBJ2-7 TRBV7-9 NA TGTGCCAGCAGCTTAGTGGGACAGGGTTCCCACGAGCAGTACTTC CASSLVGQGSHEQYF
NA TRBJ1-4 TRBV19 NA TGTGCCAGTAGTATTGGGCCGACAATCCCTAAAACTAATGAAAAACTGTTTTTT CASSIGPTIPKTNEKLFF
NA TRBJ2-5 TRBV28 once TGTGCCAGCAGTTTATCCGGTCTACTCCAAGAGACCCAGTACTTC CASSLSGLLQETQYF
NA TRBJ2-2 TRBV7-6 once TGTGCCAGCAGCTTAGCGGTGGTGGAAAGGGACACCGGGGAGCTGTTTTTT CASSLAVVERDTGELFF
NA TRBJ1-1 TRBV5-5 NA TGTGCCAGCAGCTTGGTTGGTTTGAACACTGAAGCTTTCTTT CASSLVGLNTEAFF
TRBD1 TRBJ2-1 TRBV10-2 NA TGCGCCAGCAGTGAAGGGACAGGGGTTACCAATGAGCAGTTCTTC CASSEGTGVTNEQFF